The 10 T cell receptor beta chains in this list originate from one sample, sequenced in a study of blood T cell repertoires in COVID-19. Data came from immunoSEQ multiplex PCR; TCRdb stores just in-frame clones and leaves some out. Among 200,000 to 250,000 clones, less than 90% were seen once, and the ten largest hold around 2.7%. Sequenced input: PBMCs or T cells enriched from blood (not recorded which). These receptors came from a woman in her twenties or thirties who had recovered from COVID-19.

V and J are TRBV2 and TRBJ1-1, with TRBD1 identical over 10 bases. The CDR3 spans 17 residues. Germline values: CDR1 SNHLY, CDR2 FYNNEI. J gave up 2 bases and V 4 bases, and 10 bases lay outside the gene matches. In nucleotides, the CDR3 is TGTGCCAGCAGTGGAGGACAGGGGGGACTACAAAACACTGAAGCTTTCTTT. It codes for CASSGGQGGLQNTEAFF.

This rearrangement joins TRBV6-4 to TRBJ1-1; 9 bases match TRBD1. J gave up 1 base and V 5 bases, and 2 bases lay outside the gene matches. The germline V gene has CDR1 MRHNA and CDR2 SNTAGT. The CDR3 covers 14 residues. CDR3 loop: CASSPGQGNTEAFF. The CDR3 nucleotides are TGTGCCAGCAGTCCGGGACAGGGGAACACTGAAGCTTTCTTT.

The J gene is TRBJ1-1, the V gene TRBV7-2; D is ambiguous. Trimming removed 5 bases at V and 4 bases at J, with 14 bases between. Germline V lookup: CDR1 SGHTA, CDR2 FQGNSA. CDR3 length equals 14 residues. The CDR3 sequence: CASSPYPGSTEAFF. Here the CDR3 DNA reads TGTGCCAGCAGCCCCTACCCGGGGAGCACTGAAGCTTTCTTT.

The rearrangement joins TRBV6-5 to TRBJ2-5; TRBD2 agrees at 10 bases. Trimming at V came to 9 bases and at J to 5 bases, leaving 6 bases not matched to a gene. The CDR3 has 13 amino acids. CDR1 is MNHEY and CDR2 is SVGAGI in the germline V gene. The CDR3 loop is CASKTSGRETQYF. In DNA, the CDR3 is TGTGCCAGTAAGACTAGCGGGCGGGAGACCCAGTACTTC.

This rearrangement joins TRBV2 to TRBJ2-7; TRBD2 agrees at 11 bases. Per the germline V gene, CDR1 is SNHLY and CDR2 is FYNNEI. Unmatched junction bases numbered 8, after V lost 10 bases and J lost 3 bases. The CDR3 length is 14 residues. Here the CDR3 reads CAILSSGGLYEQYF. The DNA of the CDR3 is TGTGCCATCCTATCTAGCGGGGGGCTCTACGAGCAGTACTTC.

The chain recombines TRBV5-4 with TRBJ1-6; tentative D call: TRBD1 (5 bases). This CDR3 is 14 amino acids long. The V and J ends lost 2 bases and 7 bases respectively, with 10 bases between them. Germline V gives CDR1 SGHNT, CDR2 YYREEE (reference sequence). CDR3 sequence: CASSFVGGNSPLHF. The CDR3 DNA is TGTGCCAGCAGCTTTGTGGGGGGGAATTCACCCCTCCACTTT.

The chain joins TRBV5-1 to TRBJ1-6; D is possibly TRBD1 (5 bases). The V gene's germline CDR1 is SGHRS and CDR2 YFSETQ. The germline V and J ends were trimmed by 1 base and 5 bases, with 7 bases remaining between them. CDR3 size: 14 residues. Here the CDR3 DNA reads TGCGCCAGCAGCTTGAACAGGAATAATTCACCCCTCCACTTT. This codes for CASSLNRNNSPLHF. Full variable domain (remainder filled in from reference TRBV5-1 and TRBJ1-6): KAGVTQTPRYLIKTRGQQVTLSCSPISGHRSVSWYQQTPGQGLQFLFEYFSETQRNKGNFPGRFSGRQFSNSRSEMNVSTLELGDSALYLCASSLNRNNSPLHFGNGTRLTVT.

The chain links TRBV12-5 to TRBJ2-7, with TRBD1 matching over 9 bases. CDR1 LGHNT and CDR2 FRNRAP come from the germline V gene. V was clipped by 6 bases and J by 0 bases; unmatched bases: 9. The CDR3 is 16 residues long. The CDR3 loop is CASGLSGTGSSYEQYF. In nucleotides, the CDR3 is TGTGCTAGTGGACTATCCGGGACAGGGAGCTCCTACGAGCAGTACTTC.

The rearrangement links TRBV7-3 to TRBJ2-3; a possible D gene is TRBD1 (6 bases). The CDR3 sequence is 19 residues long. The germline CDR1 and CDR2 sequences are SGHTA and FQGTGA. V lost 6 bases and J 2 bases, leaving 27 bases between the germline ends. CDR3 DNA: TGTGCCAGCAGTCCACACTTACGCCCGTCCCACAGGGACACAGATACGCAGTATTTT. It codes for CASSPHLRPSHRDTDTQYF.

V gene TRBV7-9 combines with J gene TRBJ1-1; D is possibly TRBD1 (5 bases). V shed 5 bases and J shed 1 base, with 14 bases lying between them. The CDR3 runs to 15 residues. From germline, CDR1 is SEHNR and CDR2 FQNEAQ (reference sequence). As DNA, the CDR3 is TGTGCCAGCAGCCGAAAACAGGACCCGAACACTGAAGCTTTCTTT. Protein sequence: CASSRKQDPNTEAFF. Together with reference TRBV7-9 and TRBJ1-1, the CDR3 gives the full variable domain: DTGVSQNPRHKITKRGQNVTFRCDPISEHNRLYWYRQTLGQGPEFLTYFQNEAQLEKSRLLSDRFSAERPKGSFSTLEIQRTEQGDSAMYLCASSRKQDPNTEAFFGQGTRLTVV.